The 10 T cell receptor beta chains below all came from one sample that was sequenced in a study of T cell responses to AZD1222 COVID-19 vaccine. Sequencing was performed with immunoSEQ multiplex PCR; in TCRdb, only in-frame clones are kept and a portion is missing. Among some 96,000 clones listed, roughly 89% were seen once. Sequenced material: peripheral blood, taken on day 0 of AZD1222 vaccination. The receptor set was obtained from an adult in good health.

The chain couples TRBV7-9 to TRBJ2-7; D is possibly TRBD1 (6 bases). There are 14 residues in the CDR3. V lost 4 bases to trimming and J lost 0 bases, with 10 bases between them. Per germline, CDR1 SEHNR and CDR2 FQNEAQ (reference sequence). The CDR3 reads CASSYRDTSYEQYF. Here the CDR3 DNA reads TGTGCCAGCAGCTACCGGGACACCTCCTACGAGCAGTACTTC.

The chain is built from TRBV18 and TRBJ2-2, with 10 bases aligning to TRBD2. The CDR3 loop spans 16 amino acids. Per germline, CDR1 KGHSH and CDR2 LQKENI. The V and J ends lost 4 bases and 3 bases, in that order; junction bases with no gene match: 5. CDR3 bases: TGTGCCAGCTCACAAGCGGGAGGGTTCGACACCGGGGAGCTGTTTTTT. Its protein product is CASSQAGGFDTGELFF.

This rearrangement joins TRBV11-3 to TRBJ2-7; 10 nucleotides line up with TRBD1. The germline V gene encodes CDR1 SGHNT and CDR2 YENEEA. The junction had 4 bases not matched to a gene; V was cut back by 1 base and J by 4 bases. This CDR3 is built from 15 residues. CDR3 DNA sequence: TGTGCCAGCAGCTTAGCCCGGGACAGGGGATACGAGCAGTACTTC. This codes for CASSLARDRGYEQYF.

The genes are TRBV5-5 and TRBJ1-5; TRBD1 matches at 8 bases. Germline V gene lookup returns CDR1 SGHKS and CDR2 YYEKEE (reference sequence). V lost 3 bases to trimming and J lost 1 base; unmatched junction nucleotides: 0. This CDR3 comprises 14 residues. DNA for the CDR3: TGTGCCAGCAGCTGGGACAGGAGCAATCAGCCCCAGCATTTT. This encodes CASSWDRSNQPQHF. Combining the CDR3 with reference TRBV5-5 and TRBJ1-5 gives the whole variable domain DAGVTQSPTHLIKTRGQQVTLRCSPISGHKSVSWYQQVLGQGPQFIFQYYEKEERGRGNFPDRFSARQFPNYSSELNVNALLLGDSALYLCASSWDRSNQPQHFGDGTRLSIL.

The rearrangement links TRBV5-1 to TRBJ2-5, with TRBD1 matching 7 bases. V lost 2 bases to trimming and J lost 12 bases; unmatched junction nucleotides: 7. CDR1 SGHRS and CDR2 YFSETQ come from the germline V gene. The CDR3 runs to 12 residues. In nucleotides, the CDR3 is TGCGCCAGCAGCTTCGTCAGGGGGTCCGAGTACTTC. Encoded protein: CASSFVRGSEYF.

The V and J genes are TRBV29-1 and TRBJ1-1; D remains unclear. Germline V gives CDR1 SQVTM, CDR2 ANQGSEA. CDR3 size: 11 residues. Trimming cost V 6 bases and J 4 bases, with 9 bases left between them. The CDR3 coding sequence is TGCAGCGTCTCGTATGGCACTGAAGCTTTCTTT. Its translation is CSVSYGTEAFF.

The genes are TRBV29-1 and TRBJ1-2, with TRBD1 as a possible D gene (5 bases). V was cut by 7 bases and J by 0 bases, with 9 bases left in between. The CDR3 extends over 12 amino acids. Germline-derived CDR1 and CDR2 are SQVTM and ANQGSEA. The CDR3 sequence: CSGGAANYGYTF. The CDR3 DNA sequence: TGCAGCGGCGGGGCAGCTAACTATGGCTACACCTTC.

This sequence joins TRBV18 and TRBJ1-1, with D uncertain. Germline CDR1 and CDR2: KGHSH and LQKENI. The CDR3 has 14 amino acids. V shed 3 bases and J shed 4 bases, with 12 bases lying between them. For the CDR3, the DNA is TGTGCCAGCTCACCTCCGGGGAGAGGCACTGAAGCTTTCTTT. Translated: CASSPPGRGTEAFF. Full variable domain (outside the CDR3, taken from reference TRBV18 and TRBJ1-1): NAGVMQNPRHLVRRRGQEARLRCSPMKGHSHVYWYRQLPEEGLKFMVYLQKENIIDESGMPKERFSAEFPKEGPSILRIQQVVRGDSAAYFCASSPPGRGTEAFFGQGTRLTVV.

The V and J genes are TRBV7-2 and TRBJ2-3; D is unresolved. The germline V gene has CDR1 SGHTA and CDR2 FQGNSA. The CDR3 totals 12 residues. Between the trimmed V and J ends, which lost 3 bases and 11 bases, there was a span of 12 bases. CDR3 bases: TGTGCCAGCAGCTTTCCCCCCATAAGGCAGTATTTT. Translation gives CASSFPPIRQYF.

CDR3 coding DNA: TGTGCCAGCAGCCAAGATTCCCTGCAGGAAAAACTGTTTTTT. Protein: CASSQDSLQEKLFF. The chain links TRBV3-1 (or the pseudogene TRBV3-2) to TRBJ1-4; no definite D call. The CDR3 sequence is 14 residues long. The germline V gene encodes CDR1 LGHDT and CDR2 YNNKEL (reference sequence). The germline V and J ends were trimmed by 0 bases and 8 bases, with 10 bases remaining between them.